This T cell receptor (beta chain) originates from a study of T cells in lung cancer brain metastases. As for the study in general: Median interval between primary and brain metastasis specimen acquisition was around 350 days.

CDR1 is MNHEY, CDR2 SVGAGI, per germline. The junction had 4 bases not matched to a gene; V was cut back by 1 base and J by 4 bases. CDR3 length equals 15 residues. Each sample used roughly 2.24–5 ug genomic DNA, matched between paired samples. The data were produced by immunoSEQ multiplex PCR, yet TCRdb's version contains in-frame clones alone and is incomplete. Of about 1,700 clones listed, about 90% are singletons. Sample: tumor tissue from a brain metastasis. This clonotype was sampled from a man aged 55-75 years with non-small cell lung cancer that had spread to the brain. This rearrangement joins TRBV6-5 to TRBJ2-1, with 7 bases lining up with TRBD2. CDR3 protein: CASSYLGGIYNEQFF. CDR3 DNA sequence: TGTGCCAGCAGTTACTTGGGGGGGATTTACAATGAGCAGTTCTTC.